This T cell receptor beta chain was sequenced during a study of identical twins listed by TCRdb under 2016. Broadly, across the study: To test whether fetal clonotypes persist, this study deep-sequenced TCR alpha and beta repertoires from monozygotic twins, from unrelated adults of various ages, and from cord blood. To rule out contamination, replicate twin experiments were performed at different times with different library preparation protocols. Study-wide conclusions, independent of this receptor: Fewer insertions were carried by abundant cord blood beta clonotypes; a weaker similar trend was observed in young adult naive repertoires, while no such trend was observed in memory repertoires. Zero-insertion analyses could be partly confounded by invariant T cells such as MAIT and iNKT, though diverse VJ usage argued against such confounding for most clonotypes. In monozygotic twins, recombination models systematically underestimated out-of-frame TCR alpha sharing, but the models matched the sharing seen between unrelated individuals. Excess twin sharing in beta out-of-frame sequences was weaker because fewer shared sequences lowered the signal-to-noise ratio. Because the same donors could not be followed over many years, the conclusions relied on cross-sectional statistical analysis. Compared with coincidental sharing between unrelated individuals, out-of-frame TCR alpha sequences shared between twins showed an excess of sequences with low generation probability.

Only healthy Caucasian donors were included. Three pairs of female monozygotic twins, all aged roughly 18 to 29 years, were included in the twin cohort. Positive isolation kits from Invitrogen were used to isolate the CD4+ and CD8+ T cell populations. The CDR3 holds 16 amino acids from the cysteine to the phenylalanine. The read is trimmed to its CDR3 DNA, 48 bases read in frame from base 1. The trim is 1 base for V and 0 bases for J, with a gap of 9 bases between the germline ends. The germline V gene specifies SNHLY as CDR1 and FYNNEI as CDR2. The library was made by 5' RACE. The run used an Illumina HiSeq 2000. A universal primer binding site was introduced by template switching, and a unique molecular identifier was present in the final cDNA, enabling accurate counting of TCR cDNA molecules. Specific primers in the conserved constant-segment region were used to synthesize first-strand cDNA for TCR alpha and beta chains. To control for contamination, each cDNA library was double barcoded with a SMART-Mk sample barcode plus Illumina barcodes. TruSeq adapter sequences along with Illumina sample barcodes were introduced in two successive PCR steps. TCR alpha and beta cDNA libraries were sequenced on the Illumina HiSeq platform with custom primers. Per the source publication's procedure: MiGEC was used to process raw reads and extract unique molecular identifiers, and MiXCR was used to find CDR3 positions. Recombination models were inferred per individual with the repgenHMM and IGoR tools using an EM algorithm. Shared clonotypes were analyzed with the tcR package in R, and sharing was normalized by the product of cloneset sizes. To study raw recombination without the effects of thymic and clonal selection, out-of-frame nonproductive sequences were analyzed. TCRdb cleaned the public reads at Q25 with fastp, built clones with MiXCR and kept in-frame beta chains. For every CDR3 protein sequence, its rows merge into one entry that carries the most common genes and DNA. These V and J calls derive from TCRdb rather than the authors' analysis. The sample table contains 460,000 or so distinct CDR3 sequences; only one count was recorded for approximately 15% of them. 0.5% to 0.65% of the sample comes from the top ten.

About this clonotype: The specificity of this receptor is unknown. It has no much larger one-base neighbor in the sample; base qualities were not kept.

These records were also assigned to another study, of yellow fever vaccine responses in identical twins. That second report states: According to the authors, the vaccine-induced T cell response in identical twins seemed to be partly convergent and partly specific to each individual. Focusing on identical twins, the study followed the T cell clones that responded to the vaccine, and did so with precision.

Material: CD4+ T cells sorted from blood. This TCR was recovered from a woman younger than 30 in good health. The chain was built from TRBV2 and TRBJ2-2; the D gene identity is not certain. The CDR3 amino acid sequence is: CASSEVLPANTGELFF. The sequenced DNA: TGTGCCAGCAGTGAAGTCCTACCAGCGAACACCGGGGAGCTGTTTTTT.